A selection of T cell receptor beta chains follows, all from one sample in a study of T cells after yellow fever vaccination. TCRdb ran MiXCR on the 5' RACE reads and lists one entry per CDR3 protein. The table includes a few hundred thousand distinct CDR3 sequences, roughly 19% detected once. Material: PBMCs, obtained 15 days after the yellow fever booster vaccination. These receptors were collected from a man younger than 40 who received the YFV17D yellow fever vaccine. The CDR3 runs from the conserved cysteine through the conserved F or W. Each record gives: clone size, J gene, V gene, D gene, CDR3 protein, CDR3 DNA. D genes are given only for firm matches. Part of the rows lack a size; the others show once, few, many or a class for expanded clones.

size: .
J: TRBJ2-1
V: TRBV5-1
D: .
CDR3: CASSFKEYNEQFF
DNA: TGCGCCAGCAGCTTTAAGGAGTACAATGAGCAGTTCTTC

size: .
J: TRBJ2-7
V: TRBV7-3
D: .
CDR3: CASSLRETDPPYEQYF
DNA: TGTGCCAGCAGCTTACGAGAGACAGATCCTCCCTACGAGCAGTACTTC

size: .
J: TRBJ2-7
V: TRBV4-3
D: .
CDR3: CASSQDMASSFYEQYF
DNA: TGCGCCAGCAGCCAAGATATGGCTAGTTCATTCTACGAGCAGTACTTC

size: .
J: TRBJ1-5
V: TRBV7-2
D: .
CDR3: CASSLNVGRGDQPQHF
DNA: TGTGCCAGCAGCTTAAATGTAGGGCGGGGAGATCAGCCCCAGCATTTT

size: few
J: TRBJ2-3
V: TRBV27
D: .
CDR3: CASSPLTERADTQYF
DNA: TGTGCCAGCAGTCCATTGACCGAGAGGGCAGATACGCAGTATTTT

size: few
J: TRBJ2-4
V: TRBV3-1
D: .
CDR3: CASSQIRGPQNIQYF
DNA: TGTGCCAGCAGCCAAATCAGGGGACCACAAAACATTCAGTACTTC

size: .
J: TRBJ2-7
V: TRBV3-1
D: .
CDR3: CASSPREYYEQYF
DNA: TGTGCCAGCAGCCCCCGGGAGTACTACGAGCAGTACTTC

size: few
J: TRBJ2-2
V: TRBV18
D: .
CDR3: CASSPKDDTTGELFF
DNA: TGTGCCAGCTCACCAAAAGATGACACTACCGGGGAGCTGTTTTTT

size: few
J: TRBJ2-4
V: TRBV21-1
D: .
CDR3: CASSGAALNLETANIQYF
DNA: TGTGCCAGCAGCGGGGCCGCACTAAACTTAGAGACAGCCAACATTCAGTACTTC

size: few
J: TRBJ2-4
V: TRBV4-2
D: .
CDR3: CASSQDRTGPNIQYF
DNA: TGTGCCAGCAGCCAAGACAGGACGGGCCCTAACATTCAGTACTTC

size: many
J: TRBJ2-5
V: TRBV6-5
D: TRBD2
CDR3: CASSSPRTSGIETQYF
DNA: TGTGCCAGCAGTTCACCCCGGACTAGCGGCATAGAGACCCAGTACTTC

size: .
J: TRBJ2-7
V: TRBV6-2/TRBV6-3
D: .
CDR3: CASSYFRVDEQYF
DNA: TGTGCCAGCAGTTACTTTCGGGTGGACGAGCAGTACTTC

size: .
J: TRBJ2-6
V: TRBV18
D: .
CDR3: CASSTRGPGANVLTF
DNA: TGTGCCAGCTCCACCAGGGGCCCTGGGGCCAACGTCCTGACTTTC

size: few
J: TRBJ2-1
V: TRBV12-3/TRBV12-4
D: TRBD1
CDR3: CASTLGQGGNEQFF
DNA: TGTGCCAGCACCCTGGGACAGGGTGGCAATGAGCAGTTCTTC

size: .
J: TRBJ2-2
V: TRBV7-8
D: .
CDR3: CASSPRTSTIPWELFF
DNA: TGTGCCAGCAGCCCCAGAACCTCAACGATTCCCTGGGAGCTGTTTTTT

size: few
J: TRBJ2-3
V: TRBV15
D: .
CDR3: CATSRDTGGGTDTQYF
DNA: TGTGCCACCAGCAGAGACACCGGGGGTGGCACAGATACGCAGTATTTT

size: .
J: TRBJ2-4
V: TRBV20-1
D: .
CDR3: CSVGAIAKNIQYF
DNA: TGCAGTGTAGGGGCCATAGCCAAAAACATTCAGTACTTC

size: .
J: TRBJ1-2
V: TRBV5-1
D: .
CDR3: CASSLGHRINYGYTF
DNA: TGCGCCAGCAGCTTAGGACACCGCATTAACTATGGCTACACCTTC

size: .
J: TRBJ1-5
V: TRBV12-3/TRBV12-4
D: .
CDR3: CASSWSNNQPQHF
DNA: TGTGCCAGCAGTTGGTCTAACAATCAGCCCCAGCATTTT

size: few
J: TRBJ2-1
V: TRBV3-1
D: .
CDR3: CASSQDRGGYYNEQFF
DNA: TGTGCCAGCAGCCAAGATAGGGGGGGCTATTACAATGAGCAGTTCTTC

size: few
J: TRBJ1-1
V: TRBV5-1
D: TRBD1
CDR3: CASSPNPWTGSTEAFF
DNA: TGCGCCAGCAGCCCTAACCCCTGGACAGGGAGCACTGAAGCTTTCTTT

size: .
J: TRBJ2-7
V: TRBV4-2
D: .
CDR3: CASSQGRRDVEQYF
DNA: TGTGCCAGCAGCCAGGGCCGGCGGGATGTCGAGCAGTACTTC

size: few
J: TRBJ2-3
V: TRBV9
D: .
CDR3: CASSVAGDTQYF
DNA: TGTGCCAGCAGCGTAGCGGGGGATACGCAGTATTTT

size: once
J: TRBJ2-7
V: TRBV7-2
D: .
CDR3: CASSPRGAGFGYEQYF
DNA: TGTGCCAGCAGCCCTCGGGGAGCGGGTTTCGGCTACGAGCAGTACTTC

size: many
J: TRBJ2-7
V: TRBV7-2
D: .
CDR3: CASSYAYEQYF
DNA: TGTGCCAGCAGCTACGCCTACGAGCAGTACTTC

size: .
J: TRBJ2-3
V: TRBV4-3
D: .
CDR3: CASSQEKEWTDTQYF
DNA: TGCGCCAGCAGCCAAGAAAAGGAGTGGACAGATACGCAGTATTTT

size: few
J: TRBJ2-1
V: TRBV6-2/TRBV6-3
D: TRBD2
CDR3: CASSGRLAVRSSYNEQFF
DNA: TGTGCCAGCAGTGGTAGACTAGCGGTTAGGAGCTCCTACAATGAGCAGTTCTTC

size: .
J: TRBJ2-7
V: TRBV7-8
D: .
CDR3: CASSLGFGSYEQYF
DNA: TGTGCCAGCAGCTTAGGGTTCGGCTCCTACGAGCAGTACTTC

size: few
J: TRBJ2-5
V: TRBV6-2/TRBV6-3
D: TRBD2
CDR3: CASSYGAFSGRIQETQYF
DNA: TGTGCCAGCAGTTACGGGGCCTTCAGCGGGAGAATCCAAGAGACCCAGTACTTC

size: .
J: TRBJ2-3
V: TRBV24-1
D: TRBD2
CDR3: CATSDFGGRDPDTQYF
DNA: TGTGCCACCAGTGATTTTGGCGGGAGGGACCCAGATACGCAGTATTTT

size: few
J: TRBJ2-1
V: TRBV11-2
D: TRBD2
CDR3: CASSHRSGSPNEQFF
DNA: TGTGCCAGCAGCCATCGTAGCGGGTCACCAAATGAGCAGTTCTTC

size: few
J: TRBJ1-5
V: TRBV24-1
D: .
CDR3: CATSERHDSNQPQHF
DNA: TGTGCCACCAGTGAAAGACACGATAGCAATCAGCCCCAGCATTTT

size: few
J: TRBJ2-3
V: TRBV9
D: .
CDR3: CASSLGDTSTDTQYF
DNA: TGTGCCAGCAGCCTTGGGGACACGAGCACAGATACGCAGTATTTT

size: .
J: TRBJ2-6
V: TRBV27
D: .
CDR3: CASSLNPVAGANVLTF
DNA: TGTGCCAGCAGTTTAAACCCGGTCGCCGGGGCCAACGTCCTGACTTTC

size: .
J: TRBJ2-1
V: TRBV6-2/TRBV6-3
D: TRBD2
CDR3: CASSYSPSDLAGLMYNEQFF
DNA: TGTGCCAGCAGTTACTCTCCCAGCGATCTAGCGGGACTTATGTACAATGAGCAGTTCTTC

size: few
J: TRBJ2-1
V: TRBV7-6
D: TRBD2
CDR3: CASSSQTAGSSYNEQFF
DNA: TGTGCCAGCAGCTCCCAGACAGCGGGAAGCTCCTACAATGAGCAGTTCTTC

size: many
J: TRBJ2-7
V: TRBV7-6
D: TRBD1
CDR3: CASSLGGQGLTYEQYF
DNA: TGTGCCAGCAGCTTAGGGGGACAGGGCCTTACCTACGAGCAGTACTTC

size: .
J: TRBJ1-4
V: TRBV3-1
D: TRBD1
CDR3: CASSQYRQGWSEKLFF
DNA: TGTGCCAGCAGCCAATATAGACAGGGTTGGAGTGAAAAACTGTTTTTT

size: many
J: TRBJ2-3
V: TRBV20-1
D: .
CDR3: CSASLRAYSTDTQYF
DNA: TGCAGTGCTAGTTTGCGGGCATACAGCACAGATACGCAGTATTTT

size: few
J: TRBJ2-5
V: TRBV9
D: .
CDR3: CASSVNQPGPQETQYF
DNA: TGTGCCAGCAGCGTTAATCAGCCGGGACCTCAAGAGACCCAGTACTTC

size: .
J: TRBJ2-6
V: TRBV5-1
D: .
CDR3: CASNPRGASGANVLTF
DNA: TGCGCCAGCAACCCCCGAGGGGCTTCTGGGGCCAACGTCCTGACTTTC

size: few
J: TRBJ2-3
V: TRBV7-9
D: TRBD2
CDR3: CASSLGGLAGDGDTQYF
DNA: TGTGCCAGCAGCTTAGGCGGACTAGCGGGAGACGGGGATACGCAGTATTTT

size: few
J: TRBJ2-1
V: TRBV11-2
D: TRBD2
CDR3: CASSLGTGPTSGRGRGEQFF
DNA: TGTGCCAGCAGCTTAGGGACAGGGCCGACTAGCGGGCGAGGTAGGGGTGAGCAGTTCTTC

size: .
J: TRBJ2-4
V: TRBV12-3/TRBV12-4
D: TRBD2
CDR3: CASRISGTKGNIQYF
DNA: TGTGCCAGCAGGATTAGCGGGACGAAAGGGAACATTCAGTACTTC

size: few
J: TRBJ2-2
V: TRBV5-1
D: .
CDR3: CASSPDRLNTGELFF
DNA: TGCGCCAGCAGCCCCGACAGGCTAAACACCGGGGAGCTGTTTTTT

size: .
J: TRBJ2-2
V: TRBV5-1
D: TRBD1
CDR3: CASRRDSTTGELFF
DNA: TGCGCCAGCAGAAGGGACAGCACCACCGGGGAGCTGTTTTTT

size: .
J: TRBJ2-7
V: TRBV20-1
D: TRBD2
CDR3: CSAVTSGSSHEQYF
DNA: TGCAGTGCTGTCACTAGCGGGAGCTCCCACGAGCAGTACTTC

size: .
J: TRBJ2-7
V: TRBV24-1
D: TRBD1
CDR3: CATSDPGTGFYEQYF
DNA: TGTGCCACCAGTGACCCGGGGACAGGGTTCTACGAGCAGTACTTC

size: few
J: TRBJ1-1
V: TRBV29-1
D: .
CDR3: CSVDKPNTEAFF
DNA: TGCAGCGTTGATAAACCGAACACTGAAGCTTTCTTT

size: .
J: TRBJ2-5
V: TRBV12-3/TRBV12-4
D: .
CDR3: CASNPRGRGLQETQYF
DNA: TGTGCCAGCAACCCCCGGGGGCGGGGGCTACAAGAGACCCAGTACTTC

size: .
J: TRBJ1-1
V: TRBV6-5
D: .
CDR3: CASSYRGITEAFF
DNA: TGTGCCAGCAGTTACCGGGGGATCACTGAAGCTTTCTTT

size: few
J: TRBJ2-1
V: TRBV10-3
D: TRBD2
CDR3: CAISGGLAGGIYNEQFF
DNA: TGTGCCATCAGTGGTGGACTAGCGGGAGGGATCTACAATGAGCAGTTCTTC

size: .
J: TRBJ1-1
V: TRBV20-1
D: .
CDR3: CSARGQGSGENTEAFF
DNA: TGCAGTGCTCGTGGCCAAGGGAGTGGGGAGAACACTGAAGCTTTCTTT